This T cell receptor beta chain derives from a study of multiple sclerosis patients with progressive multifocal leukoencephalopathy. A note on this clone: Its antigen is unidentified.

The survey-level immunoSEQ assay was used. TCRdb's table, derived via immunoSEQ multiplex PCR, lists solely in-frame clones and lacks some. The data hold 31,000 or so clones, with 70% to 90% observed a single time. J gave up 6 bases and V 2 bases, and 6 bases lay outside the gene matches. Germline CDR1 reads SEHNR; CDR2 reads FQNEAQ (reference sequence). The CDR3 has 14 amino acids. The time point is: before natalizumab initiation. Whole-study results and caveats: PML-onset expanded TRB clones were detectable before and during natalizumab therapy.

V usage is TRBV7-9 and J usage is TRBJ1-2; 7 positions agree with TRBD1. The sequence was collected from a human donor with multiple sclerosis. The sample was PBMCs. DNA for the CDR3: TGTGCCAGCAGCTTAAGGGTAACAGGGGATGGCTACACCTTC. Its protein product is CASSLRVTGDGYTF. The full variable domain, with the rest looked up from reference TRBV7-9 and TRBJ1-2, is DTGVSQNPRHKITKRGQNVTFRCDPISEHNRLYWYRQTLGQGPEFLTYFQNEAQLEKSRLLSDRFSAERPKGSFSTLEIQRTEQGDSAMYLCASSLRVTGDGYTFGSGTRLTVV.